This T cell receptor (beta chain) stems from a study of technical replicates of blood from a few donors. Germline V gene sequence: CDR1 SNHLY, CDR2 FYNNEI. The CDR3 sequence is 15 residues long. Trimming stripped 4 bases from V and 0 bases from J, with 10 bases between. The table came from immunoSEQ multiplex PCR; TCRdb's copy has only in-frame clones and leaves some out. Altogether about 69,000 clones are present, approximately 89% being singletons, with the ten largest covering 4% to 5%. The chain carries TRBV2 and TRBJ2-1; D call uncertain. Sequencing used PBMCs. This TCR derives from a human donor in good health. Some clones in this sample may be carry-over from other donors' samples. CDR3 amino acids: CASSGKWSSYNEQFF. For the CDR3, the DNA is TGTGCCAGCAGTGGGAAGTGGAGCTCCTACAATGAGCAGTTCTTC.